The 4 T cell receptor beta chains below were found in one sample sequenced in a study of blood T cell repertoires in COVID-19. Profiling relied on immunoSEQ multiplex PCR, and the TCRdb table lists in-frame clones only, not all of them. The data contain under 150,000 clones, about 77% of them singletons. Sequencing was performed on peripheral blood. The receptors originated from a human donor in a cohort sampled during active COVID-19.

The V and J genes are TRBV18 and TRBJ1-2, with 7 positions matching TRBD1. The CDR3 spans 14 residues. Germline V gene sequence: CDR1 KGHSH, CDR2 LQKENI. Trimming removed 3 bases from V and 4 bases from J; junction bases left unmatched: 5. CDR3 region: CASSPSGQSYGYTF. The DNA of the CDR3 is TGTGCCAGCTCACCCTCGGGACAGAGCTATGGCTACACCTTC.

This clone was detected only once. This chain connects TRBV6-5 to TRBJ1-1, with 7 nucleotides matching TRBD1. There are 14 residues in the CDR3. Germline CDR1 is MNHEY and CDR2 is SVGAGI. V shed 2 bases, J shed 2 bases, and the junction held 2 bases outside the gene matches. CDR3 coding DNA: TGTGCCAGCAGTTACAGACAGGGTAACACTGAAGCTTTCTTT. Protein: CASSYRQGNTEAFF.

This clone was observed a handful of times. This chain connects TRBV5-1 to TRBJ2-1; TRBD2 might be the D (6 bases). The V gene's germline CDR1 is SGHRS and CDR2 YFSETQ. V lost 4 bases and J 8 bases, leaving 13 bases between the germline ends. The CDR3 totals 13 residues. The CDR3 sequence is CASSVLASDEQFF. CDR3 nucleotides: TGCGCCAGCAGCGTACTAGCTTCGGATGAGCAGTTCTTC.

This clone showed up just a few times. DNA of the CDR3: TGTGCCAGCAGCTTTTTAATGGGGGGGGAAGCTTTCTTT. Residues: CASSFLMGGEAFF. The rearrangement links TRBV7-2 to TRBJ1-1; D perhaps matches TRBD1 (5 bases). The germline V gene encodes CDR1 SGHTA and CDR2 FQGNSA. V dropped 3 bases and J dropped 8 bases, with 13 bases sitting between them. The CDR3 is 13 residues long.